This TCR beta chain is drawn from a study of beta chain features in type 1 diabetes. This clone was seen more than once but under ten times. The antigen remains undetermined. One heparinised blood draw averaging approximately 120 mL was given by each donor. Study findings and constraints: In all four CD4+ subsets, TCRB CDR3 length was significantly, moderately reduced in type 1 diabetes.

Sequenced material consisted of expressed TCRB transcripts (all of the isolated RNA was reverse transcribed). TCRdb's copy holds only in-frame clones and misses some; the assay was immunoSEQ multiplex PCR. This sample yields 250,000 to 350,000 clones, of which around an eighth are seen a single time; over 0.015% belongs to the top ten. The CDR3 runs to 14 residues. The V gene end was trimmed by 7 bases and the J gene end by 4 bases; junction bases not matched to a gene: 6. From germline, CDR1 is SNHLY and CDR2 FYNNEI. Sequencing was performed on naive CD4+ T cells from blood. V is TRBV2 and J is TRBJ2-2, with 7 nucleotides matching TRBD1. This clonotype was obtained from a man aged 30 to 39 with type 1 diabetes. The CDR3 loop reads CASKRQGVTGELFF. CDR3 in DNA: TGTGCCAGCAAGCGGCAGGGGGTCACCGGGGAGCTGTTTTTT.